The 25 T cell receptor beta chains given below trace back to one sample, sequenced in a study of blood T cell repertoires in COVID-19 (dated by TCRdb to the early 2020s). The method was the immunoSEQ multiplex PCR assay. TCRdb provides this immuneACCESS table in a form limited to in-frame rearrangements. Some clones are lacking; in checked studies, under half of them reflect an unresolved V gene, and why the rest are absent is not known. The sample includes roughly 340,000 clones, with around 92% observed a single time. The ten top clones hold 2.5% to 3.5% of the sample. The sample consisted of peripheral blood. Every receptor here comes from a woman in her twenties or thirties with COVID-19, enrolled during active disease.

The CDR3 DNA reads TGTGCCAGCAGCCGTAGGACAGGGTCATCACCCCTCCACTTT. It yields the protein CASSRRTGSSPLHF. The chain uses TRBV6-2 or TRBV6-3 and TRBJ1-6; 8 bases map to TRBD1. V lost 6 bases, J lost 10 bases, and 8 bases stayed unmatched. CDR1 is MNHEY, CDR2 SVGEGT, per germline. This CDR3 region has 14 residues.

The rearrangement joins TRBV7-6 to TRBJ2-1; TRBD2 matches at 9 bases. Trimming at V came to 0 bases and at J to 5 bases, leaving 5 bases not matched to a gene. This CDR3 is built from 16 residues. Germline CDR1 is SGHVS and CDR2 is FNYEAQ. CDR3 amino acids: CASSLALRLADNEQFF. The CDR3 nucleotides read TGTGCCAGCAGCTTAGCGCTAAGACTAGCGGACAATGAGCAGTTCTTC.

The table lists this clone with a count of one. The J gene is TRBJ2-5, the V gene TRBV7-2, with 13 bases identical to TRBD2. With 1 base clipped from V and 3 bases from J, the junction kept 5 bases outside the gene matches. CDR1 is SGHTA, CDR2 FQGNSA, per germline. This CDR3 has 17 amino acids. The CDR3 DNA is TGTGCCAGCAGCTTAGGGACTAGCGGGAGTTGGAAAGAGACCCAGTACTTC. Encoded protein: CASSLGTSGSWKETQYF.

The V and J genes are TRBV18 and TRBJ2-2; 7 bases agree with TRBD2. CDR1 and CDR2 (germline): KGHSH, LQKENI. Losses at the gene ends were 1 base for V and 5 bases for J; bases not matched to a gene: 7. CDR3 size: 16 residues. CDR3 protein: CASSPQRGRGTGELFF. CDR3 in DNA: TGTGCCAGCTCACCACAGCGAGGGCGGGGGACCGGGGAGCTGTTTTTT.

The chain joins TRBV7-2 to TRBJ2-7, with 10 bases identical to TRBD2. After removal of 4 bases from V and 2 bases from J, the junction contained 14 bases not matched to a gene. Germline V gene sequence: CDR1 SGHTA, CDR2 FQGNSA. The CDR3 loop spans 18 amino acids. CDR3 DNA: TGTGCCAGCAGCTCTAGGGCTTCTGGGACTAGCGTCACCTACGAGCAGTACTTC. It is translated as CASSSRASGTSVTYEQYF.

Points on this clone: Mismatch with germline at one junction end may stem from a read error. The chain combines TRBV3-1 (or the pseudogene TRBV3-2) with TRBJ1-1; no clear D gene. Germline CDR1 reads LGHDT; CDR2 reads YNNKEL (reference sequence). The CDR3 has 12 amino acids. CDR3 loop: CASSQEYTEAFF. CDR3 bases: TGTGCCAGCAGCCAAGAATACACAGAAGCTTTCTTT.

CDR3 nucleotides: TGTGCCAGCACCCCGGGACAGCCCGGGGAGACCCAGTACTTC. This gives the protein CASTPGQPGETQYF. V gene TRBV27 combines with J gene TRBJ2-5; 7 positions agree with TRBD1. CDR1 MNHEY and CDR2 SMNVEV come from the germline V gene (reference sequence). The V segment lost 7 bases and the J segment 5 bases; nucleotides outside the gene matches: 10. The CDR3 loop spans 14 amino acids.

This clone appeared once. The same CDR3 can be traced to other DNA sequences in this sample. The rearrangement uses TRBV7-9 and TRBJ2-3, with TRBD2 matching over 7 bases. The germline V gene encodes CDR1 SEHNR and CDR2 FQNEAQ (reference sequence). This CDR3 contains 13 residues. Unmatched junction bases numbered 0, after V lost 3 bases and J lost 3 bases. As DNA, the CDR3 is TGTGCCAGCAGCTTGCGGGAGACAGATACGCAGTATTTT. Its translation is CASSLRETDTQYF. Full variable domain (remainder filled in from reference TRBV7-9 and TRBJ2-3): DTGVSQNPRHKITKRGQNVTFRCDPISEHNRLYWYRQTLGQGPEFLTYFQNEAQLEKSRLLSDRFSAERPKGSFSTLEIQRTEQGDSAMYLCASSLRETDTQYFGPGTRLTVL.

This clone was picked up a small number of times. The chain is built from TRBV7-9 and TRBJ2-3, with D perhaps matching TRBD1 (6 bases). The germline CDR1 and CDR2 sequences are SEHNR and FQNEAQ (reference sequence). With 4 bases removed from V and 5 bases from J, the gap between germline ends came to 16 bases. The CDR3 is 15 amino acids. This CDR3 reads CASSSTGAVEDTQYF. CDR3 coding DNA: TGTGCCAGCAGCTCGACAGGAGCGGTAGAAGATACGCAGTATTTT.

This rearrangement joins TRBV6-6 to TRBJ2-3; D is undetermined. Per the germline V gene, CDR1 is MNHNY and CDR2 is SVGAGI (reference sequence). V lost 4 bases and J lost 4, with 12 bases in between. This CDR3 comprises 14 residues. This CDR3 is CASSFDIEADTQYF. DNA for the CDR3: TGTGCCAGCAGTTTTGATATCGAGGCAGATACGCAGTATTTT.

J is TRBJ2-1 and V is TRBV5-1, with D possibly being TRBD1 (6 bases). The length of the CDR3 is 14 residues. Per germline, CDR1 SGHRS and CDR2 YFSETQ. The V and J ends lost 0 bases and 6 bases respectively, with 10 bases between them. As DNA, the CDR3 is TGCGCCAGCAGCTTGGAAACAGGGAGCAATGAGCAGTTCTTC. This gives the protein CASSLETGSNEQFF.

The rearrangement joins TRBV7-8 to TRBJ2-3; 9 bases match TRBD2. Looked up from germline, CDR1 is SGHVS and CDR2 is FQNEAQ. The CDR3 loop spans 16 amino acids. V lost 4 bases and J lost 2; bases outside the gene matches: 7. The DNA for the CDR3 is TGTGCCAGCAGCTCCACCCTAGCGGGGCCCACAGATACGCAGTATTTT. It yields the protein CASSSTLAGPTDTQYF. Full variable domain (rest looked up from reference TRBV7-8 and TRBJ2-3): GAGVSQSPRYKVAKRGQDVALRCDPISGHVSLFWYQQALGQGPEFLTYFQNEAQLDKSGLPSDRFFAERPEGSVSTLKIQRTQQEDSAVYLCASSSTLAGPTDTQYFGPGTRLTVL.

This rearrangement joins TRBV13 to TRBJ2-7, with 7 positions matching TRBD2. Germline lookup yields CDR1 PRHDT and CDR2 FYEKMQ (reference sequence). CDR3 length: 14 residues. The J segment lost 3 bases and the V segment lost 4 bases, leaving 6 bases of the junction unmatched. The CDR3 DNA follows: TGTGCCAGCAGCTCCCCAGGACTAGTCTACGAGCAGTACTTC. It is translated as CASSSPGLVYEQYF.

This chain joins TRBV18 and TRBJ2-1; perhaps TRBD2 as D (6 bases). The germline CDR1 and CDR2 sequences are KGHSH and LQKENI. CDR3 length: 13 amino acids. Trimming took 6 bases from V and 2 from J, leaving 8 bases between them. In nucleotides, the CDR3 is TGTGCCAGCTCTAGCGGTACCTACAATGAGCAGTTCTTC. Its translation: CASSSGTYNEQFF.

This chain's CDR3 is CAISVLSGGAGTDTQYF. CDR3 DNA sequence: TGTGCCATCAGTGTGCTAAGCGGGGGGGCGGGCACAGATACGCAGTATTTT. This chain joins TRBV10-3 and TRBJ2-3; TRBD2 matches at 10 bases. Germline CDR1 and CDR2: ENHRY and SYGVKD. The ends lost 4 bases at V and 1 base at J; junction bases unmatched: 8. The CDR3 length is 17 residues.

The chain employs TRBV27 and TRBJ2-4, with a tentative D call TRBD1 (6 bases). The CDR3 is made up of 14 amino acids. The V end was cut by 5 bases, the J end by 6 bases, with 14 bases between. Germline V gene lookup returns CDR1 MNHEY and CDR2 SMNVEV (reference sequence). In DNA form, the CDR3 reads TGTGCCAGCAGTCGACCGGGACATGTAAACATTCAGTACTTC. Its protein is CASSRPGHVNIQYF.

The J gene is TRBJ2-7, the V gene TRBV25-1; TRBD1 aligns across 11 bases. The J segment lost 4 bases and the V segment lost 3 bases, leaving 8 bases of the junction unmatched. CDR1 MGHDK and CDR2 SYGVNS come from the germline V gene. This CDR3 is built from 16 residues. This CDR3 reads CASSEGQGVGGYEQYV. DNA for the CDR3: TGTGCCAGCAGTGAGGGACAGGGGGTAGGTGGGTACGAGCAGTACGTC.

V gene TRBV5-6 combines with J gene TRBJ1-2, with 11 nucleotides matching TRBD1. The CDR3 consists of 14 residues. V shed 3 bases and J 7 bases; nucleotides not matched to a gene: 5. Per the germline V gene, CDR1 is SGHDT and CDR2 is YYEEEE. The CDR3 here is CASSSGQGALGYTF. DNA for the CDR3: TGTGCCAGCAGCTCCGGACAGGGGGCGCTTGGCTACACCTTC.

The DNA for the CDR3 is TGTGCCAGCAGTTACGGTTCCGGGGTCGGGCCGTTCTTC. This gives the protein CASSYGSGVGPFF. The chain uses TRBV6-5 and TRBJ2-1; D might be TRBD2 (5 bases). In germline, CDR1 is MNHEY, CDR2 SVGAGI. This CDR3 region has 13 residues. V lost 2 bases and J 15 bases, leaving 17 bases between the germline ends.

Regarding this clone: Other DNA sequences within the sample encode an identical CDR3. The chain employs TRBV2 and TRBJ2-1; 7 nucleotides agree with TRBD1. CDR1 SNHLY and CDR2 FYNNEI come from the germline V gene. CDR3 length: 15 residues. The V and J ends lost 2 bases and 2 bases, in that order; junction bases with no gene match: 3. CDR3: CASSERQGAYNEQFF. In DNA, the CDR3 is TGTGCCAGCAGTGAACGGCAGGGGGCCTACAATGAGCAGTTCTTC.

This chain connects TRBV14 to TRBJ2-3; TRBD1 agrees at 7 bases. This CDR3 spans 15 amino acids. Looked up from germline, CDR1 is SGHDN and CDR2 is FVKESK. J lost 3 bases, V lost 4 bases, and 7 bases had no gene match. In nucleotides, the CDR3 is TGTGCCAGCAGCCGCCGACAGGGATTGACAGATACGCAGTATTTT. The encoded protein is CASSRRQGLTDTQYF.

The J gene is TRBJ2-7, the V gene TRBV27; 8 nucleotides agree with TRBD2. This CDR3 region has 13 residues. Per the germline V gene, CDR1 is MNHEY and CDR2 is SMNVEV (reference sequence). V dropped 6 bases and J dropped 3; count of bases not matched to a gene: 4. CDR3 in amino acids: CASSPGGGYEQYF. In DNA, the CDR3 is TGTGCCAGCAGCCCCGGGGGGGGCTACGAGCAGTACTTC.

This rearrangement joins TRBV29-1 to TRBJ1-2; 12 nucleotides match TRBD1. Losses at the gene ends were 7 bases for V and 6 bases for J; bases not matched to a gene: 6. The CDR3 is made up of 13 amino acids. CDR1 SQVTM and CDR2 ANQGSEA come from the germline V gene. The CDR3 is CSAPGQGAHGYTF. CDR3 DNA sequence: TGCAGCGCACCGGGACAGGGGGCCCATGGCTACACCTTC.

The J gene is TRBJ2-7, the V gene TRBV10-3; D may be TRBD2 (5 bases). CDR3 length equals 13 residues. In germline, CDR1 is ENHRY, CDR2 SYGVKD. V was cut by 0 bases and J by 4 bases, with 7 bases left in between. The CDR3 DNA follows: TGTGCCATCAGTGAGTCTGGGGAGTACGAGCAGTACGTC. Protein sequence: CAISESGEYEQYV.

The chain couples TRBV12-3 or TRBV12-4 to TRBJ2-1, with 9 bases identical to TRBD1. After removal of 6 bases from V and 7 bases from J, the junction contained 4 bases not matched to a gene. This CDR3 is 13 amino acids long. The CDR3 DNA is TGTGCCAGCAGCGACAGGGGGGAAAATGAGCAGTTCTTC. It specifies CASSDRGENEQFF.